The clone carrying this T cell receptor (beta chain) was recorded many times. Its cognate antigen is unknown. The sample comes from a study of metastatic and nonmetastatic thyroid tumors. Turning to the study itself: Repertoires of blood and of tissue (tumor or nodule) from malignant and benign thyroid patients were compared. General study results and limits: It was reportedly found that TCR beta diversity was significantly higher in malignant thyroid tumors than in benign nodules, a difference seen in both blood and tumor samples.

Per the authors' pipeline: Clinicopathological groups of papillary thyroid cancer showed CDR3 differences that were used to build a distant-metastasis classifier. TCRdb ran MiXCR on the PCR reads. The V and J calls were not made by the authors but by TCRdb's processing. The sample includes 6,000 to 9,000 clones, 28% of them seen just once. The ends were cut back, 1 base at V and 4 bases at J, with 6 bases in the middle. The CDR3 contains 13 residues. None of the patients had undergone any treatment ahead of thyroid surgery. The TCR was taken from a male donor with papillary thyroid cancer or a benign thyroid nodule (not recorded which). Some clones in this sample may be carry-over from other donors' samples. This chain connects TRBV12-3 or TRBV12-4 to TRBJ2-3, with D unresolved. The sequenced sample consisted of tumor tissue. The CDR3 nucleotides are TGTGCCAGCAGTTTAGGAATATCAGATACGCAGTATTTT. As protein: CASSLGISDTQYF.